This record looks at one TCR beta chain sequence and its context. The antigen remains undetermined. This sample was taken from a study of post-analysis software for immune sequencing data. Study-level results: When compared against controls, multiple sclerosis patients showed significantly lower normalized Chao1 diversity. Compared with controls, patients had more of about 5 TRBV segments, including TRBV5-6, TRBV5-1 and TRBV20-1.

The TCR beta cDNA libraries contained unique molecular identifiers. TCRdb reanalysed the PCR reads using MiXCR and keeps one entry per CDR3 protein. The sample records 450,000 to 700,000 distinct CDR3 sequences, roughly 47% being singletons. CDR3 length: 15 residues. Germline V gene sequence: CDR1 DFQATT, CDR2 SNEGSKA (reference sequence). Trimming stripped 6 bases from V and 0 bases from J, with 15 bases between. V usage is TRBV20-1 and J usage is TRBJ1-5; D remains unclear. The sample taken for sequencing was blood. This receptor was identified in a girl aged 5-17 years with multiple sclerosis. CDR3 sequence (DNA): TGCAGTGCCGACTCCGGGAGGGATAGCAATCAGCCCCAGCATTTT. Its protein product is CSADSGRDSNQPQHF.